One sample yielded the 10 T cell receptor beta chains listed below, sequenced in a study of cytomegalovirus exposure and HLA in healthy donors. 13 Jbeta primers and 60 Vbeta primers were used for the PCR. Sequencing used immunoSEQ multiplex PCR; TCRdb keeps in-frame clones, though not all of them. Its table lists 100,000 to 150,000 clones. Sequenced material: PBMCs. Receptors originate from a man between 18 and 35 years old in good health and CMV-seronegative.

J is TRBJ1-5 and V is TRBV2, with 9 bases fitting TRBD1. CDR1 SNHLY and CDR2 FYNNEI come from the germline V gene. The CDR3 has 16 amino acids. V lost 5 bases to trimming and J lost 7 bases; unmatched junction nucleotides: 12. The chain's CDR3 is CASSQPTGGGGQPQHF. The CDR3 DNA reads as TGTGCCAGCAGTCAACCCACAGGGGGCGGGGGACAGCCCCAGCATTTT.

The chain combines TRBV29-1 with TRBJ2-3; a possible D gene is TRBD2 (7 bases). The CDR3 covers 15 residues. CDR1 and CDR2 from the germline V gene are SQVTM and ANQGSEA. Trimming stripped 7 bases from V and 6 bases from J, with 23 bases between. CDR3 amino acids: CSATLSRGLLDTQYF. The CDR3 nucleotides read TGCAGCGCCACCTTGTCGCGGGGGCTGTTGGATACGCAGTATTTT.

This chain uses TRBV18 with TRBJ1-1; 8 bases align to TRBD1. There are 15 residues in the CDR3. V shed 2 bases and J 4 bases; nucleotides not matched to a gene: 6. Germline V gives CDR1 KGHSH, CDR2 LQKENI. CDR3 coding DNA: TGTGCCAGCTCACCAACGACAGGGGAGGTCACTGAAGCTTTCTTT. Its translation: CASSPTTGEVTEAFF.

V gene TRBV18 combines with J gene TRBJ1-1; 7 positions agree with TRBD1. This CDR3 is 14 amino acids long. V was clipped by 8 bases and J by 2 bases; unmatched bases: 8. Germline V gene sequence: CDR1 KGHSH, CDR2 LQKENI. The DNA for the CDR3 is TGTGCCAGCCGAACGGGACAGACCAACACTGAAGCTTTCTTT. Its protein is CASRTGQTNTEAFF.

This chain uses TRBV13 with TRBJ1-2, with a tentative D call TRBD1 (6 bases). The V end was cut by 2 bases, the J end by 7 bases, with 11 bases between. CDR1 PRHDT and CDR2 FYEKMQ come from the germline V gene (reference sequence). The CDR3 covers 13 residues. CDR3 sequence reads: CASSLTQGSGYTF. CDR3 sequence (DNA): TGTGCCAGCAGCTTAACACAGGGCAGTGGCTACACCTTC. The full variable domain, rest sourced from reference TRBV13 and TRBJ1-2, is AAGVIQSPRHLIKEKRETATLKCYPIPRHDTVYWYQQGPGQDPQFLISFYEKMQSDKGSIPDRFSAQQFSDYHSELNMSSLELGDSALYFCASSLTQGSGYTFGSGTRLTVV.

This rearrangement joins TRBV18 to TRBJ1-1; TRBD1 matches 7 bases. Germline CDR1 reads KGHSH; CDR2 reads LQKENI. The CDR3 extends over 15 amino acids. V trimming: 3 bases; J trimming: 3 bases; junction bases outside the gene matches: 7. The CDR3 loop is CASSPNPTGHTEAFF. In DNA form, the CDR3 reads TGTGCCAGCTCACCTAATCCGACAGGGCACACTGAAGCTTTCTTT.

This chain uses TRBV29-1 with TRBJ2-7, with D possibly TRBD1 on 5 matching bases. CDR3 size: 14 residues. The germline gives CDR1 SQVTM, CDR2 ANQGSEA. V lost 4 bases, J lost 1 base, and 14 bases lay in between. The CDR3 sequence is CSVGEPDRSYEQYF. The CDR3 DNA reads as TGCAGCGTTGGCGAACCTGACAGATCCTACGAGCAGTACTTC.

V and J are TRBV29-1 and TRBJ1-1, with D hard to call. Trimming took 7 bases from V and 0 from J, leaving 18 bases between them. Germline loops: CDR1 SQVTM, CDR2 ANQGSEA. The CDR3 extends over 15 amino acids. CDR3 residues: CSGTGGWAMNTEAFF. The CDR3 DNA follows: TGCAGCGGGACGGGAGGGTGGGCTATGAACACTGAAGCTTTCTTT.

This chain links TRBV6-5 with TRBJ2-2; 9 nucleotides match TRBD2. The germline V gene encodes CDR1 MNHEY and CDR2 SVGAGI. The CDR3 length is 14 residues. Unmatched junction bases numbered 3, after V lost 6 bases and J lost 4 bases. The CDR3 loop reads CASSYSGGTGELFF. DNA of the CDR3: TGTGCCAGCAGCTATAGCGGGGGCACCGGGGAGCTGTTTTTT.

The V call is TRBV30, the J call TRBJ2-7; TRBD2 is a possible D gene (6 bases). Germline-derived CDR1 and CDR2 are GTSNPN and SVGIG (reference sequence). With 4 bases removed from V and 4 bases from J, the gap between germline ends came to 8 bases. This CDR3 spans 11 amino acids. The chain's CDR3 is CAWTAGYEQYF. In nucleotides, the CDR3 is TGTGCCTGGACCGCGGGGTACGAGCAGTACTTC.